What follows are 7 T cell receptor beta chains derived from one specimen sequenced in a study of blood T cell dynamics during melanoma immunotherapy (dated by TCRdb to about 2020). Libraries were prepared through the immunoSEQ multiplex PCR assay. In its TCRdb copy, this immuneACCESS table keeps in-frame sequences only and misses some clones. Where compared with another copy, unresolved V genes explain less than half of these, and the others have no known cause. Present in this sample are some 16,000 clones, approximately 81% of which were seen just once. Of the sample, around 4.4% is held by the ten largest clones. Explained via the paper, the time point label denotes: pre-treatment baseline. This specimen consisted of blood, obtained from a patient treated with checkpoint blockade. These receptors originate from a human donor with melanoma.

The CDR3 DNA reads TGTGCCAGCAGCAAGAAGTTGGTATCGAACCGCACAGATACGCAGTATTTT. Its translation is CASSKKLVSNRTDTQYF. The chain is built from TRBV7-2 and TRBJ2-3; no firm D call. V lost 5 bases and J lost 1, with 19 bases in between. CDR1 and CDR2 (germline): SGHTA, FQGNSA. The CDR3 is 17 residues long.

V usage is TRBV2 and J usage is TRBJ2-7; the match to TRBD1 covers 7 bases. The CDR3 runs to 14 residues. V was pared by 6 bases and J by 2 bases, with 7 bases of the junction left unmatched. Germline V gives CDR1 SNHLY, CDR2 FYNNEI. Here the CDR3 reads CASSLTGRTYEQYF. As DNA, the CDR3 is TGTGCCAGCAGCCTGACAGGGCGAACCTACGAGCAGTACTTC.

The CDR3 coding sequence is TGTGCCAGCAGAGTGAGCGGGGTAATCTACGAGCAGTACTTC. This translates into CASRVSGVIYEQYF. The V gene is TRBV2, the J gene TRBJ2-7, with 7 positions matching TRBD2. In germline, CDR1 is SNHLY, CDR2 FYNNEI. The CDR3 spans 14 residues. Germline trimming cut 6 bases from V and 3 bases from J; bases unmatched to any gene: 8.

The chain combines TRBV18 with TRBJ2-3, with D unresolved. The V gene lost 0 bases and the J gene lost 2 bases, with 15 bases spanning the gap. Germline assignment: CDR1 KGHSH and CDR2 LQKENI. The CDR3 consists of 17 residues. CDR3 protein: CASSPPGFASDTDTQYF. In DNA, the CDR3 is TGTGCCAGCTCACCACCGGGTTTCGCCTCGGACACAGATACGCAGTATTTT.

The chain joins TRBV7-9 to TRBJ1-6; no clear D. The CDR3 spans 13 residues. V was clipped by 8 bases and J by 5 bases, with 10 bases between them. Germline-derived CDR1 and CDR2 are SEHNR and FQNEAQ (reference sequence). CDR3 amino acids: CASGDGNNSPLHF. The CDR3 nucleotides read TGTGCCAGCGGCGACGGAAATAATTCACCCCTCCACTTT.

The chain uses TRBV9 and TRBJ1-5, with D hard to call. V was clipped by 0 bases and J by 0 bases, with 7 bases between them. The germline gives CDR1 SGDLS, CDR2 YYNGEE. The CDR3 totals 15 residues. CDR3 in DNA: TGTGCCAGCAGCGTAGGGGATTATAGCAATCAGCCCCAGCATTTT. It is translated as CASSVGDYSNQPQHF. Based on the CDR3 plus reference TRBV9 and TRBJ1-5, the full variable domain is DSGVTQTPKHLITATGQRVTLRCSPRSGDLSVYWYQQSLDQGLQFLIQYYNGEERAKGNILERFSAQQFPDLHSELNLSSLELGDSALYFCASSVGDYSNQPQHFGDGTRLSIL.

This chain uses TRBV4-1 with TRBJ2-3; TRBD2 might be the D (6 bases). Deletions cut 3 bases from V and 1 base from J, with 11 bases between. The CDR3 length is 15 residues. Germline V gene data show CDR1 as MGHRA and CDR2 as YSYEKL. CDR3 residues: CASSHSGTGTDTQYF. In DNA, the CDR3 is TGCGCCAGCAGCCATTCCGGGACTGGCACAGATACGCAGTATTTT.